These 3 T cell receptor beta chains were sequenced from one sample in a study of CD8 T cells in ankylosing spondylitis. Study conclusions and caveats: Seemingly distinctive of ankylosing spondylitis blood was a TCR beta motif formed by eight highly homologous variants.

No antigen has been identified for these receptors. TCRdb processed the 5' RACE reads anew with MiXCR; each CDR3 protein has one entry. This sample has about 330,000 distinct CDR3 sequences, with 8% found just once. Sequencing input: blood, either unsorted or a sorted T cell fraction (not recorded which). The receptors were gathered from a male donor with ankylosing spondylitis.

This clonotype was found many times. V usage is TRBV12-3 or TRBV12-4 and J usage is TRBJ1-4; the D gene is possibly TRBD1 (6 bases). Trimming removed 5 bases at V and 7 bases at J, with 17 bases between. This CDR3 has 15 residues. This CDR3 reads CASSLQQGLIEKLFF. The DNA of the CDR3 is TGTGCCAGCAGTCTCCAACAGGGATTGATTGAAAAACTGTTTTTT.

This clonotype occurred many times. The chain combines TRBV4-1 with TRBJ2-1; no clear D gene. V was pared by 4 bases and J by 5 bases, with 15 bases between. The CDR3 is 15 amino acids. Germline-derived CDR1 and CDR2 are MGHRA and YSYEKL. This CDR3 reads CASSPNFVDHNEQFF. In DNA, the CDR3 is TGCGCCAGCAGCCCCAATTTCGTCGACCACAATGAGCAGTTCTTC.

This chain joins TRBV6-5 and TRBJ2-7, with 8 bases that match TRBD2. The CDR3 totals 17 residues. With 2 bases clipped from V and 0 bases from J, the junction kept 9 bases outside the gene matches. Germline V gives CDR1 MNHEY, CDR2 SVGAGI. In DNA, the CDR3 is TGTGCCAGCAGTTACAATTCCTATAGCGGGACCTCCTACGAGCAGTACTTC. This sequence encodes CASSYNSYSGTSYEQYF.